The entry below gives a single TCR beta chain sequence along with its context. Its antigen is currently unknown. The record originates from a study of response to subunit inactivated influenza vaccine. Germline V CDR1 and CDR2: SQVTM, ANQGSEA. Trimming cost V 4 bases and J 5 bases, with 12 bases left between them. The length of the CDR3 is 13 residues. Study-wide findings and caveats: The study's authors posited that every seasonal influenza vaccination enlists few new T cells.

TCRdb re-derived calls from the RT-PCR reads in MiXCR, one entry per CDR3 protein. The sample shows 700,000 to 900,000 distinct CDR3 sequences, around 20% of them seen only once. This chain connects TRBV29-1 to TRBJ2-4; D possibly corresponds to TRBD2 (6 bases). The TCR was taken from a man aged 50-60 years who received an inactivated influenza vaccine. This sample comprised PBMCs from blood, obtained less than 6 days after vaccination. The CDR3 protein is CSVVSWEENIQYF. CDR3 nucleotides: TGCAGCGTTGTCAGTTGGGAGGAAAACATTCAGTACTTC.